This is a list of T cell receptor beta chains from one sample in a study of T cells after yellow fever vaccination. One entry per CDR3 protein results from TCRdb running MiXCR on the 5' RACE reads. The sample lists 150,000 to 200,000 distinct CDR3 sequences, 11% occurring once. This specimen consisted of CD8+ T cells sorted from PBMCs, obtained 15 days after the yellow fever booster vaccination. These receptor sequences come from a man between 18 and 35 years old who received the YFV17D yellow fever vaccine. CDR3s include the opening cysteine and the closing phenylalanine or tryptophan. A D gene is named only where the DNA matches it firmly. Part of the rows lack a size; the others show once, few, many or a class for expanded clones.

d_call: -; v_call: TRBV19; clone_size: few; j_call: TRBJ2-7; cdr3_aa: CASSMRSGVGYEQYF; cdr3_nt: TGTGCCAGTAGTATGAGATCAGGGGTGGGCTACGAGCAGTACTTC
d_call: -; v_call: TRBV27; clone_size: many; j_call: TRBJ2-1; cdr3_aa: CASSRRGVGNEQFF; cdr3_nt: TGTGCCAGCAGTAGGCGGGGAGTAGGGAATGAGCAGTTCTTC
d_call: -; v_call: TRBV5-1; clone_size: -; j_call: TRBJ1-3; cdr3_aa: CASTADISGNTIYF; cdr3_nt: TGCGCCAGCACCGCGGACATCTCTGGAAACACCATATATTTT
d_call: -; v_call: TRBV5-1; clone_size: -; j_call: TRBJ2-2; cdr3_aa: CASSSAVTGFTGELFF; cdr3_nt: TGCGCCAGCAGCTCGGCAGTGACAGGATTCACCGGGGAGCTGTTTTTT
d_call: -; v_call: TRBV2; clone_size: -; j_call: TRBJ2-5; cdr3_aa: CASSFRGGNWETQYF; cdr3_nt: TGTGCCAGCAGTTTTAGAGGGGGGAATTGGGAGACCCAGTACTTC
d_call: -; v_call: TRBV4-1; clone_size: few; j_call: TRBJ2-1; cdr3_aa: CASSQDPGGRTERLF; cdr3_nt: TGCGCCAGCAGCCAAGATCCCGGCGGTAGGACTGAGAGGCTCTTC
d_call: -; v_call: TRBV6-4; clone_size: few; j_call: TRBJ2-1; cdr3_aa: CASSDGMGDEQFF; cdr3_nt: TGTGCCAGCAGTGATGGTATGGGGGATGAGCAGTTCTTC
d_call: TRBD2; v_call: TRBV18; clone_size: -; j_call: TRBJ2-7; cdr3_aa: CASSVVVDSGGAFPYEQYF; cdr3_nt: TGTGCCAGCTCAGTAGTTGTGGATAGCGGGGGGGCCTTCCCCTACGAGCAGTACTTC
d_call: -; v_call: TRBV4-1; clone_size: few; j_call: TRBJ2-7; cdr3_aa: CASSPQVSYEQYF; cdr3_nt: TGCGCCAGCAGCCCCCAGGTTTCCTACGAGCAGTACTTC
d_call: TRBD2; v_call: TRBV7-2; clone_size: few; j_call: TRBJ2-3; cdr3_aa: CASSSPLGGGDTDTQYF; cdr3_nt: TGTGCCAGCAGCTCACCCCTCGGCGGGGGGGACACAGATACGCAGTATTTT
d_call: -; v_call: TRBV9; clone_size: few; j_call: TRBJ1-1; cdr3_aa: CASSVGEYTEAFF; cdr3_nt: TGTGCCAGCAGCGTAGGGGAGTACACTGAAGCTTTCTTT
d_call: -; v_call: TRBV4-1; clone_size: many; j_call: TRBJ2-1; cdr3_aa: CASRRWSGEQFF; cdr3_nt: TGCGCCAGCCGAAGATGGTCGGGTGAGCAGTTCTTC
d_call: -; v_call: TRBV5-1; clone_size: many; j_call: TRBJ2-1; cdr3_aa: CASSFLAQDNEQFF; cdr3_nt: TGCGCCAGCAGCTTCCTAGCACAAGACAATGAGCAGTTCTTC
d_call: -; v_call: TRBV4-3; clone_size: -; j_call: TRBJ2-2; cdr3_aa: CASSRSLTGELFF; cdr3_nt: TGCGCCAGCAGCCGAAGCCTCACCGGGGAGCTGTTTTTT